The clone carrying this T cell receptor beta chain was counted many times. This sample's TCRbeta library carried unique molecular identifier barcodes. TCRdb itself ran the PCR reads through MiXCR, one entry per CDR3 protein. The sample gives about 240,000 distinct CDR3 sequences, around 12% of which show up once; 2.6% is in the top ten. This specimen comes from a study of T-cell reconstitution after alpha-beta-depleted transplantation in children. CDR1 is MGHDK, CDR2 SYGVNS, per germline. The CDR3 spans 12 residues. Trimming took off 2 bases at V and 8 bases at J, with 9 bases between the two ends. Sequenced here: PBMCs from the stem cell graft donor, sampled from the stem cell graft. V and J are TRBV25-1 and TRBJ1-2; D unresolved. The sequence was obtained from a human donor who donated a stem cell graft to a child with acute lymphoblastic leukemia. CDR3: CASSERAEGYTF. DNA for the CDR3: TGTGCCAGCAGTGAAAGGGCCGAGGGCTACACCTTC.